One and the same sample provided the 31 T cell receptor beta chains below, sequenced in a study of radiotherapy plus CTLA-4 blockade in lung cancer listed by TCRdb under 2018. Library preparation used the immunoSEQ multiplex PCR assay. TCRdb holds this immuneACCESS table with in-frame rearrangements only. Some clones are missing; in checked studies, unresolved V genes explain under half, and the rest has no known cause. The sample yields roughly 93,000 clones; about 81% were counted once. The ten largest account for about 3.5% of the sample. The specimen comprised peripheral blood, sampled from a patient treated with radiotherapy plus ipilimumab. Receptor source: a human donor with non-small cell lung cancer who had a partial response to radiotherapy plus ipilimumab.

The chain employs TRBV11-1 and TRBJ1-2; 7 positions agree with TRBD1. The CDR3 covers 16 residues. Unmatched junction bases numbered 14, after V lost 7 bases and J lost 3 bases. Germline V gene data show CDR1 as SGHAT and CDR2 as FQDESV (reference sequence). The DNA for the CDR3 is TGTGCCAGCAAGGCAGGGGGGCGCGAATCCGACTATGGCTACACCTTC. Translation gives CASKAGGRESDYGYTF.

By frequency in the sample, this clone is medium-sized. The chain carries TRBV19 and TRBJ1-2; 10 bases agree with TRBD1. This CDR3 has 15 residues. Per the germline V gene, CDR1 is LNHDA and CDR2 is SQIVND (reference sequence). V shed 5 bases, J shed 8 bases, and the junction held 11 bases outside the gene matches. The CDR3 spells CASSQPGQGSWGYTF. In DNA, the CDR3 is TGTGCCAGTAGTCAGCCGGGACAGGGGTCTTGGGGCTACACCTTC.

The rearrangement uses TRBV19 and TRBJ2-2; D possibly corresponds to TRBD1 (5 bases). The ends were cut back, 7 bases at V and 1 base at J, with 10 bases in the middle. This CDR3 spans 14 amino acids. Per germline, CDR1 LNHDA and CDR2 SQIVND (reference sequence). The CDR3 DNA is TGTGCCAGTAATAAGGACAAGAACACCGGGGAGCTGTTTTTT. Encoded protein: CASNKDKNTGELFF.

This clone was counted between two and nine times. This rearrangement joins TRBV11-2 to TRBJ2-5; maybe TRBD1 (6 bases). V was trimmed by 3 bases and J by 1 base, leaving 9 bases between them. The CDR3 consists of 14 residues. The germline V gene has CDR1 SGHAT and CDR2 FQNNGV. CDR3 nucleotides: TGTGCCAGCAGCTTGGGGGCCGCCCAAGAGACCCAGTACTTC. Its protein is CASSLGAAQETQYF.

In its sample, this clone was seen many times. This sequence joins TRBV28 and TRBJ1-4; D gene uncertain. Germline CDR1 and CDR2: MDHEN and SYDVKM. This CDR3 is built from 12 residues. The V end was cut by 6 bases, the J end by 10 bases, with 12 bases between. The CDR3 coding sequence is TGTGCCAGCAGGATAGAGGAGGGAAAACTGTTTTTT. This codes for CASRIEEGKLFF. The full variable domain, in which reference TRBV28 and TRBJ1-4 provide the parts outside the CDR3, is DVKVTQSSRYLVKRTGEKVFLECVQDMDHENMFWYRQDPGLGLRLIYFSYDVKMKEKGDIPEGYSVSREKKERFSLILESASTNQTSMYLCASRIEEGKLFFGSGTQLSVL.

The chain carries TRBV27 and TRBJ1-5; the D is unclear. This CDR3 comprises 15 residues. V shed 3 bases and J shed 0 bases, with 9 bases lying between them. CDR1 and CDR2 from the germline V gene are MNHEY and SMNVEV (reference sequence). The CDR3 DNA reads as TGTGCCAGCAGTTTGGGCAGGTTTAGCAATCAGCCCCAGCATTTT. Residues: CASSLGRFSNQPQHF.

The table lists this clone with a count of one. This chain connects TRBV2 to TRBJ2-1; 10 nucleotides align to TRBD2. This CDR3 region has 13 residues. CDR1 and CDR2 from the germline V gene are SNHLY and FYNNEI. J lost 9 bases, V lost 7 bases, and 6 bases had no gene match. In nucleotides, the CDR3 is TGTGCCAGCATCCAGCGGGAGGGCGGTGAGCAGTTCTTC. Encoded protein: CASIQREGGEQFF.

The J gene is TRBJ2-5, the V gene TRBV5-1; 7 bases align to TRBD1. This CDR3 is 18 amino acids long. CDR1 is SGHRS and CDR2 is YFSETQ in the germline V gene. Trimming at V came to 0 bases and at J to 5 bases, leaving 16 bases not matched to a gene. The CDR3 sequence is CASSLGGLTGPPGETQYF. The CDR3 DNA reads TGCGCCAGCAGCTTGGGGGGCTTGACAGGGCCGCCCGGGGAGACCCAGTACTTC.

This chain links TRBV19 with TRBJ2-5; 7 bases line up with TRBD2. The CDR3 has 13 amino acids. CDR1 LNHDA and CDR2 SQIVND come from the germline V gene (reference sequence). Unmatched junction bases numbered 5, after V lost 3 bases and J lost 7 bases. The CDR3 here is CASSIGLESTQYF. CDR3 nucleotides: TGTGCCAGTAGTATTGGACTAGAGTCGACCCAGTACTTC.

V is TRBV29-1 and J is TRBJ1-2; D may be TRBD1 (6 bases). The CDR3 spans 13 residues. Germline CDR1 is SQVTM and CDR2 is ANQGSEA. V was cut by 3 bases and J by 8 bases, with 16 bases left in between. CDR3 DNA sequence: TGCAGCGTTGAGCAGCTAGGGGGTAAAGGCTACACCTTC. This encodes CSVEQLGGKGYTF.

The chain joins TRBV28 to TRBJ2-7; D not certain. The CDR3 has 14 residues. Germline V CDR1 and CDR2: MDHEN, SYDVKM. Trimming took off 4 bases at V and 2 bases at J, with 12 bases between the two ends. The CDR3 region has the DNA TGTGCCAGCAGTTCTCAGATTCCGACCTACGAGCAGTACTTC. Translating gives CASSSQIPTYEQYF.

The V gene is TRBV7-3, the J gene TRBJ2-3, with 11 bases that match TRBD1. This CDR3 has 16 amino acids. Germline CDR1 reads SGHTA; CDR2 reads FQGTGA. V lost 4 bases and J lost 3; bases outside the gene matches: 6. CDR3 coding DNA: TGTGCCAGCAGCTATAAAGGGACAGGGGGAACAGATACGCAGTATTTT. It translates to CASSYKGTGGTDTQYF.

This chain connects TRBV28 to TRBJ2-6; no reliable D call. The germline V gene has CDR1 MDHEN and CDR2 SYDVKM. CDR3 size: 14 residues. V was cut by 6 bases and J by 4 bases, with 10 bases left in between. CDR3 nucleotide sequence: TGTGCCAGCAGCCCTATCTGGGGGGCCAACGTCCTGACTTTC. It encodes CASSPIWGANVLTF.

The chain couples TRBV18 to TRBJ2-7; a weak D match, TRBD2 (5 bases). Germline V gene data show CDR1 as KGHSH and CDR2 as LQKENI. Trimming left V 3 bases short and J 5 bases short, with 17 bases between. The CDR3 has 15 amino acids. CDR3 sequence: CASSPTASGVHEQYF. Here the CDR3 DNA reads TGTGCCAGCTCACCCACCGCCAGCGGAGTCCACGAGCAGTACTTC.

The rearrangement links TRBV19 to TRBJ1-1, with a tentative D call TRBD1 (5 bases). Germline V gene lookup returns CDR1 LNHDA and CDR2 SQIVND (reference sequence). The CDR3 has 14 residues. V dropped 4 bases and J dropped 5 bases, with 14 bases sitting between them. DNA for the CDR3: TGTGCCAGTAGTAATACCAGGGTAGGAACTGAAGCTTTCTTT. Its protein is CASSNTRVGTEAFF.

This clone was counted a few times. J is TRBJ2-5 and V is TRBV7-9; 10 bases fit TRBD2. Trimming took 3 bases from V and 4 from J; bases not matched to a gene: 2. The CDR3 has 14 amino acids. Germline V gene sequence: CDR1 SEHNR, CDR2 FQNEAQ (reference sequence). CDR3 region: CASSFIAGGETQYF. The CDR3, as DNA: TGTGCCAGCAGCTTCATAGCGGGAGGAGAGACCCAGTACTTC.

In the case of this clone: This sample includes further DNA sequences coding for the same CDR3. The gene calls are TRBV5-6 and TRBJ2-5, with 9 bases aligning to TRBD2. J was trimmed by 5 bases and V by 2 bases; bases with no gene match: 4. Germline V gene sequence: CDR1 SGHDT, CDR2 YYEEEE. The CDR3 runs to 14 residues. CDR3 loop: CASSFSGSRETQYF. Written as DNA, the CDR3 is TGTGCCAGCAGCTTTAGCGGGAGTCGGGAGACCCAGTACTTC.

The chain carries TRBV30 and TRBJ1-5, with D maybe TRBD1 (5 bases). Trimming removed 3 bases from V and 4 bases from J, with 10 bases in between. CDR1 and CDR2 (germline): GTSNPN, SVGIG (reference sequence). The CDR3 consists of 13 residues. CDR3 residues: CAWRGGWNQPQHF. CDR3 DNA sequence: TGTGCCTGGAGGGGGGGATGGAATCAGCCCCAGCATTTT.

The chain is built from TRBV5-4 and TRBJ2-7; 8 bases map to TRBD1. The CDR3 totals 16 residues. From germline, CDR1 is SGHNT and CDR2 YYREEE (reference sequence). V lost 1 base, J lost 5 bases, and 11 bases stayed unmatched. The CDR3 sequence: CASSLPGGQGADEQYF. The CDR3 coding sequence is TGTGCCAGCAGCTTGCCGGGTGGGCAGGGGGCGGACGAGCAGTACTTC.

The gene calls are TRBV27 and TRBJ2-7; 10 bases match TRBD2. With V trimmed by 3 bases and J by 3 bases, 8 bases remained unmatched. Germline V gene sequence: CDR1 MNHEY, CDR2 SMNVEV (reference sequence). CDR3 size: 16 residues. The CDR3 sequence: CASSFRGLAENYEQYF. CDR3 coding DNA: TGTGCCAGCAGTTTCCGTGGACTAGCGGAGAACTACGAGCAGTACTTC.

The CDR3 is CASSLEGGRAGETQYF. The DNA of the CDR3 is TGCGCCAGCAGCTTGGAGGGCGGGAGGGCCGGTGAGACCCAGTACTTC. The V gene is TRBV5-1, the J gene TRBJ2-5; TRBD2 matches 9 bases. The CDR3 length is 16 residues. The V gene's germline CDR1 is SGHRS and CDR2 YFSETQ. J lost 5 bases, V lost 0 bases, and 8 bases had no gene match.

This CDR3 is CASSPRGGVGNQPQHF. The CDR3 coding sequence is TGTGCCAGCAGCCCGCGCGGGGGAGTCGGCAATCAGCCCCAGCATTTT. The V gene is TRBV4-2, the J gene TRBJ1-5, with D perhaps matching TRBD1 (5 bases). The CDR3 runs 16 residues. V was pared by 4 bases and J by 2 bases, with 15 bases between. Germline-derived CDR1 and CDR2 are LGHNA and YNFKEQ.

This rearrangement joins TRBV6-6 to TRBJ2-1; TRBD2 matches 9 bases. This CDR3 contains 15 residues. Germline assignment: CDR1 MNHNY and CDR2 SVGAGI (reference sequence). Trimming removed 6 bases from V and 7 bases from J; junction bases left unmatched: 10. As DNA, the CDR3 is TGTGCCAGCAGCCCAGTCGGGACTAGCCCAAATGAGCAGTTCTTC. Translating gives CASSPVGTSPNEQFF.

The V gene is TRBV7-2, the J gene TRBJ2-2, with D uncertain. The CDR3 sequence is 13 residues long. Germline loops: CDR1 SGHTA, CDR2 FQGNSA. With 3 bases removed from V and 6 bases from J, the gap between germline ends came to 8 bases. The CDR3 DNA is TGTGCCAGCAGCTTCTCCTCTTCCGGGGAGCTGTTTTTT. This translates into CASSFSSSGELFF.

The V and J genes are TRBV10-3 and TRBJ1-4; a possible D gene is TRBD1 (5 bases). V lost 2 bases, J lost 6 bases, and 13 bases lay in between. The germline V gene encodes CDR1 ENHRY and CDR2 SYGVKD. The CDR3 has 15 residues. The CDR3 sequence: CAISETAWGDEKLFF. The CDR3 bases are TGTGCCATCAGTGAGACGGCATGGGGGGATGAAAAACTGTTTTTT.

The rearrangement links TRBV2 to TRBJ2-4; D perhaps matches TRBD1 (5 bases). Germline V lookup: CDR1 SNHLY, CDR2 FYNNEI. Trimming removed 4 bases at V and 5 bases at J, with 21 bases between. This CDR3 contains 17 residues. The CDR3 loop reads CASSVTPEWGSENIQYF. In nucleotides, the CDR3 is TGTGCCAGCAGTGTTACCCCTGAATGGGGCTCGGAAAACATTCAGTACTTC.

The chain recombines TRBV30 with TRBJ2-4; TRBD2 matches at 7 bases. Unmatched junction bases numbered 3, after V lost 0 bases and J lost 4 bases. This CDR3 has 14 amino acids. Germline CDR1 is GTSNPN and CDR2 is SVGIG (reference sequence). CDR3 region: CAWSVKGLKNIQYF. CDR3 coding DNA: TGTGCCTGGAGTGTAAAGGGACTAAAAAACATTCAGTACTTC.

The CDR3 region is CASSELGGQGGGYNQPQHF. In nucleotides, the CDR3 is TGTGCCAGCAGTGAATTGGGGGGGCAGGGTGGTGGGTACAATCAGCCCCAGCATTTT. The chain uses TRBV6-1 and TRBJ1-5; D perhaps matches TRBD1 (6 bases). This CDR3 is built from 19 residues. V lost 2 bases and J lost 3, with 23 bases in between. Germline V gene lookup returns CDR1 MNHNS and CDR2 SASEGT.

The chain combines TRBV7-3 with TRBJ2-7; 8 nucleotides align to TRBD2. CDR3 size: 16 residues. Trimming removed 5 bases from V and 6 bases from J; junction bases left unmatched: 15. CDR1 is SGHTA, CDR2 FQGTGA, per germline. The CDR3 is CASSPPAGAGVGEQYF. The CDR3 nucleotides are TGTGCCAGCAGCCCCCCGGCCGGAGCGGGAGTAGGCGAGCAGTACTTC.

In the case of this clone: A read error may produce the germline difference seen at one junction end. The chain links TRBV4-1 to TRBJ2-1; weak D call: TRBD1 (5 bases). Germline V gives CDR1 MGHRA, CDR2 YSYEKL. The CDR3 has 14 residues. CDR3: CASSQASTDIDGIF. The CDR3 DNA follows: TGCGCCAGCAGCCAAGCCTCGACAGATATCGATGGGATCTTC.

In its sample, this clone was seen a few times. This chain uses TRBV9 with TRBJ2-2, with D maybe TRBD1 (6 bases). This CDR3 has 14 residues. Trimming removed 5 bases from V and 4 bases from J, with 12 bases in between. Germline V gene sequence: CDR1 SGDLS, CDR2 YYNGEE. CDR3 sequence reads: CASRGQLATGELFF. The CDR3 DNA reads as TGTGCCAGCAGGGGACAATTGGCCACCGGGGAGCTGTTTTTT. The full variable domain, its missing parts supplied by reference TRBV9 and TRBJ2-2, is DSGVTQTPKHLITATGQRVTLRCSPRSGDLSVYWYQQSLDQGLQFLIQYYNGEERAKGNILERFSAQQFPDLHSELNLSSLELGDSALYFCASRGQLATGELFFGEGSRLTVL.